A single sample gave rise to the 15 T cell receptor beta chains below, sequenced in a study of cytomegalovirus exposure and HLA in healthy donors. It was with 60 Vbeta and 13 Jbeta primers that the PCR ran. Profiled with immunoSEQ multiplex PCR; TCRdb holds only in-frame clones, not every one. Of under 150,000 clones in the sample, 70% to 75% were seen once. Sample: PBMCs. These receptors were collected from a woman younger than 35 in good health and CMV-seronegative.

CDR3 amino acids: CAWSAGALHF. The DNA of the CDR3 is TGTGCCTGGAGTGCAGGGGCCCTCCACTTT. This chain joins TRBV30 and TRBJ1-6; a possible D gene is TRBD1 (6 bases). Germline lookup yields CDR1 GTSNPN and CDR2 SVGIG (reference sequence). The CDR3 sequence is 10 residues long. V was clipped by 1 base and J by 14 bases, with 6 bases between them.

This sequence joins TRBV6-1 and TRBJ1-6; TRBD1 matches at 9 bases. V was pared by 2 bases and J by 6 bases, with 20 bases of the junction left unmatched. Germline CDR1 reads MNHNS; CDR2 reads SASEGT. The CDR3 is made up of 21 amino acids. CDR3 sequence: CASSELYWPGQGADGNSPLHF. The CDR3 bases are TGTGCCAGCAGTGAATTGTATTGGCCGGGACAGGGAGCAGACGGTAATTCACCCCTCCACTTT.

This clone was counted a few times. The CDR3 spells CASSQGQGNSYEQYF. CDR3 in DNA: TGCGCCAGCAGCCAAGGACAGGGGAATTCCTACGAGCAGTACTTC. J is TRBJ2-7 and V is TRBV4-1; 8 positions agree with TRBD1. Trimming at V came to 1 base and at J to 1 base, leaving 3 bases not matched to a gene. CDR3 size: 15 residues. Germline V gene sequence: CDR1 MGHRA, CDR2 YSYEKL.

There are a few counts of this clone. The rearrangement links TRBV6-5 to TRBJ2-5, with D unclear. CDR1 and CDR2 (germline): MNHEY, SVGAGI. V lost 6 bases to trimming and J lost 4 bases, with 6 bases between them. The CDR3 spans 11 residues. The CDR3 spells CASRQLETQYF. DNA of the CDR3: TGTGCCAGCAGACAGTTAGAGACCCAGTACTTC.

V and J are TRBV5-4 and TRBJ2-5, with 9 bases aligning to TRBD1. The CDR3 loop spans 15 amino acids. Germline CDR1 is SGHNT and CDR2 is YYREEE (reference sequence). The V and J ends lost 0 bases and 7 bases, in that order; junction bases with no gene match: 7. The CDR3 loop reads CASSLVAQGAVTQYF. CDR3 DNA: TGTGCCAGCAGCTTGGTGGCACAGGGGGCTGTGACCCAGTACTTC.

This chain connects TRBV19 to TRBJ2-1; D is undetermined. V was clipped by 10 bases and J by 0 bases, with 4 bases between them. Germline loops: CDR1 LNHDA, CDR2 SQIVND (reference sequence). The CDR3 covers 11 residues. Here the CDR3 reads CATFSYNEQFF. As DNA, the CDR3 is TGTGCCACCTTCTCCTACAATGAGCAGTTCTTC.

This clone has more than one count but fewer than ten. The chain is built from TRBV27 and TRBJ1-6; no firm D call. Germline V lookup: CDR1 MNHEY, CDR2 SMNVEV (reference sequence). The V end was cut by 2 bases, the J end by 8 bases, with 16 bases between. The length of the CDR3 is 16 residues. The CDR3 bases are TGTGCCAGCAGTTTACGGCCAGACCCGCGGGATTCACCCCTCCACTTT. It encodes CASSLRPDPRDSPLHF.

The chain has TRBV6-5 and TRBJ2-2; 9 bases are shared with TRBD1. Germline V gives CDR1 MNHEY, CDR2 SVGAGI. The CDR3 is 14 residues long. V shed 2 bases, J shed 7 bases, and the junction held 2 bases outside the gene matches. The CDR3 DNA reads TGTGCCAGCAGTTACCGACAGGGGGGCGGGGAGCTGTTTTTT. Amino acid sequence: CASSYRQGGGELFF.

There are a few counts of this clone. The chain recombines TRBV27 with TRBJ1-1; D ambiguous. V lost 2 bases and J 2 bases, leaving 12 bases between the germline ends. The CDR3 has 15 amino acids. CDR1 and CDR2 from the germline V gene are MNHEY and SMNVEV (reference sequence). The CDR3 sequence is CASSLTPSGNTEAFF. CDR3 DNA: TGTGCCAGCAGTTTAACTCCTTCGGGAAACACTGAAGCTTTCTTT.

The chain combines TRBV9 with TRBJ1-1; tentatively, D is TRBD1 (5 bases). Between the trimmed V and J ends, which lost 3 bases and 1 base, there was a span of 10 bases. Germline assignment: CDR1 SGDLS and CDR2 YYNGEE. The CDR3 loop spans 14 amino acids. CDR3 loop: CASSANQGNTEAFF. CDR3 bases: TGTGCCAGCAGCGCGAATCAGGGGAACACTGAAGCTTTCTTT.

The V and J genes are TRBV2 and TRBJ1-5; D remains unclear. Germline CDR1 SNHLY, CDR2 FYNNEI. The CDR3 consists of 17 residues. Between the trimmed V and J ends, which lost 2 bases and 2 bases, there was a span of 16 bases. The chain's CDR3 is CASSEFGPGGGNQPQHF. CDR3 bases: TGTGCCAGCAGTGAATTTGGCCCCGGAGGCGGCAATCAGCCCCAGCATTTT. Variable domain in full (rest from reference TRBV2 and TRBJ1-5): EPEVTQTPSHQVTQMGQEVILRCVPISNHLYFYWYRQILGQKVEFLVSFYNNEISEKSEIFDDQFSVERPDGSNFTLKIRSTKLEDSAMYFCASSEFGPGGGNQPQHFGDGTRLSIL.

The rearrangement links TRBV6-1 to TRBJ1-5; D perhaps matches TRBD1 (6 bases). This CDR3 has 15 amino acids. Trimming pared 4 bases from V and 7 bases from J, leaving 17 bases between. Germline V gives CDR1 MNHNS, CDR2 SASEGT. The CDR3 is CASSASGGGIQPQHF. The DNA of the CDR3 is TGTGCCAGCAGTGCCTCGGGAGGGGGAATCCAGCCCCAGCATTTT.

The chain links TRBV10-2 to TRBJ1-2, with 9 nucleotides matching TRBD1. Per the germline V gene, CDR1 is WSHSY and CDR2 is SAAADI. This CDR3 has 14 residues. The J segment lost 6 bases and the V segment lost 0 bases, leaving 2 bases of the junction unmatched. CDR3 region: CASSESRTGDGYTF. The CDR3 DNA reads TGCGCCAGCAGTGAGTCACGGACAGGGGATGGCTACACCTTC.

The chain employs TRBV15 and TRBJ1-6; TRBD1 agrees at 7 bases. CDR1 is LNHNV and CDR2 is YYDKDF in the germline V gene (reference sequence). The V segment lost 2 bases and the J segment 5 bases; nucleotides outside the gene matches: 6. The CDR3 length is 16 residues. The CDR3 DNA sequence: TGTGCCACCAGCAGAAAGAGACAGGGAGATAATTCACCCCTCCACTTT. Protein product: CATSRKRQGDNSPLHF.

The genes are TRBV28 and TRBJ1-5, with D perhaps TRBD1 (5 bases). The CDR3 totals 17 residues. V was cut by 5 bases and J by 3 bases, with 20 bases left in between. Germline CDR1 MDHEN, CDR2 SYDVKM. The CDR3 DNA is TGTGCCAGCAGTGTAACAGGATTATGGGTCTTCAATCAGCCCCAGCATTTT. It is translated as CASSVTGLWVFNQPQHF.